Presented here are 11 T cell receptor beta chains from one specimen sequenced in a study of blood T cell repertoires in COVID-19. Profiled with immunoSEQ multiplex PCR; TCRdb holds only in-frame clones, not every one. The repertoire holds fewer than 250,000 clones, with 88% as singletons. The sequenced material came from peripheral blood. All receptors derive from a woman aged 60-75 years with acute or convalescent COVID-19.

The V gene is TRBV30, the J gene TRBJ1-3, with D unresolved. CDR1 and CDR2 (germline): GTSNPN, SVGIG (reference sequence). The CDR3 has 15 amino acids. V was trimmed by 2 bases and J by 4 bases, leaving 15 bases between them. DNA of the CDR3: TGTGCCTGGAGTCCGCTAGCCCCCCTCGGAAACACCATATATTTT. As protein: CAWSPLAPLGNTIYF.

CDR3 DNA: TGCGCCAGCAGCTTGGTCAGGGGGGAGCAGTACTTC. As protein: CASSLVRGEQYF. This rearrangement joins TRBV5-1 to TRBJ2-7; 7 bases are shared with TRBD1. Trimming removed 0 bases from V and 7 bases from J; junction bases left unmatched: 1. Germline CDR1 reads SGHRS; CDR2 reads YFSETQ. The CDR3 is made up of 12 amino acids.

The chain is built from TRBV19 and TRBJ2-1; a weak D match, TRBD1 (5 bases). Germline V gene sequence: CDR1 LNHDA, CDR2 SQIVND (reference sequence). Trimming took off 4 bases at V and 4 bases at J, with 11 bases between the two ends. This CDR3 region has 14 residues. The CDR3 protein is CASSTWGPYNEQFF. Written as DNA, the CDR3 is TGTGCCAGTAGTACCTGGGGCCCTTACAATGAGCAGTTCTTC.

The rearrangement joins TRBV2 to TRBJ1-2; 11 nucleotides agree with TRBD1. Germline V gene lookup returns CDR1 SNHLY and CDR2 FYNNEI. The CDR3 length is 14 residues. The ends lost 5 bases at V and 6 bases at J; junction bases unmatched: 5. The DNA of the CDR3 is TGTGCCAGCAGTTCCGGACAGGGGGCAGATGGCTACACCTTC. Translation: CASSSGQGADGYTF.

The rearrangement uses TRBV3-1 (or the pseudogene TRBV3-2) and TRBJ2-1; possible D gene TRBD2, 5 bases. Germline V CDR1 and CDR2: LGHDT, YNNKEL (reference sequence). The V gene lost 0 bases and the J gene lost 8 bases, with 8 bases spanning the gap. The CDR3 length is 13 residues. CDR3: CASSQDRSDEQFF. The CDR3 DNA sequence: TGTGCCAGCAGCCAAGATCGTAGCGATGAGCAGTTCTTC.

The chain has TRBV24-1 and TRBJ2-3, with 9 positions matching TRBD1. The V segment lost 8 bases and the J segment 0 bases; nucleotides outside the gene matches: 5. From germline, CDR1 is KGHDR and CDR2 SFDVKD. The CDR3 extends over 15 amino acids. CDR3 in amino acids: CATTGQGLSTDTQYF. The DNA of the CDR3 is TGTGCCACCACCGGACAGGGGTTGAGCACAGATACGCAGTATTTT.

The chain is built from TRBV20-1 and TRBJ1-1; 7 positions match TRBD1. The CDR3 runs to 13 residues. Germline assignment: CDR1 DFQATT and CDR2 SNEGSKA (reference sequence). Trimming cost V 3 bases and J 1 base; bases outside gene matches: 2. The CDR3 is CSASGQANTEAFF. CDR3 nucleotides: TGCAGTGCTAGTGGACAGGCGAACACTGAAGCTTTCTTT.

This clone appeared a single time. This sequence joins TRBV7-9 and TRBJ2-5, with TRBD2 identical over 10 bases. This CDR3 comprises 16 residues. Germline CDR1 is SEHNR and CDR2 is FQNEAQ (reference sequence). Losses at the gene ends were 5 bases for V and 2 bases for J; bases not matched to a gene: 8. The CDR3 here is CASSPRGAGGQETQYF. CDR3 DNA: TGTGCCAGCAGCCCCAGGGGAGCGGGAGGGCAAGAGACCCAGTACTTC.

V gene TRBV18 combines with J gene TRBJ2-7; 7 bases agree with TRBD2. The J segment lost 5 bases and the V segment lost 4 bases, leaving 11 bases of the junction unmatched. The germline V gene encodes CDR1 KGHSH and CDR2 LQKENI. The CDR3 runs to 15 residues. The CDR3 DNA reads TGTGCCAGCTCACTCCTTTATCGGGAGGTCCACGAGCAGTACTTC. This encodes CASSLLYREVHEQYF. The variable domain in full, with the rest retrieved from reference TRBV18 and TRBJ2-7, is NAGVMQNPRHLVRRRGQEARLRCSPMKGHSHVYWYRQLPEEGLKFMVYLQKENIIDESGMPKERFSAEFPKEGPSILRIQQVVRGDSAAYFCASSLLYREVHEQYFGPGTRLTVT.

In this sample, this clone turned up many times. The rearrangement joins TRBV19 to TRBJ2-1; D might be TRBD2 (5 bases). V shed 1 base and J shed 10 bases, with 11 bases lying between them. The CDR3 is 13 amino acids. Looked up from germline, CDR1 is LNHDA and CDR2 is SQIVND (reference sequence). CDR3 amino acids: CASSIGDPGEQFF. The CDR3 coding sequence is TGTGCCAGTAGTATAGGCGACCCGGGGGAGCAGTTCTTC.

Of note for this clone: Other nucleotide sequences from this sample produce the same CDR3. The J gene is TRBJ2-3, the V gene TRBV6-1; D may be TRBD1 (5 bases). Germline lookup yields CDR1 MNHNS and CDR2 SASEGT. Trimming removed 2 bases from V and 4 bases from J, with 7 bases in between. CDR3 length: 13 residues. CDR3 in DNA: TGTGCCAGCAGTGAACAGGGCGCAGATACGCAGTATTTT. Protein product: CASSEQGADTQYF.